This T cell receptor beta chain was documented in a study of cytomegalovirus exposure and HLA in healthy donors. The study, taken as a whole, reports: Under in vitro conditions, three CMV-associated chains were confirmed as specific for CMV antigens. The study labeled 164 TCR beta chains cytomegalovirus-associated. Subsequent analysis revealed that first-cohort TCR clusters tended to co-occur in the approximately 120 validation repertoires.

Concerning this clone: Its antigen is currently unknown.

This CDR3 comprises 16 residues. The repertoire was sequenced with immunoSEQ multiplex PCR; TCRdb's copy has only in-frame clones and lacks some. Seen here are 150,000 to 200,000 clones, less than 90% observed once, and the top ten hold more than 2%. The clonotype comes from a woman under 30 in good health and CMV-seronegative. This rearrangement joins TRBV21-1 to TRBJ2-5; TRBD2, the table's D call, was not compared with the DNA. TRBV21-1 is a documented pseudogene. The material sequenced was PBMCs. CDR3: CASSKGRLAGTETQYF. As DNA, the CDR3 is TGTGCCAGCAGCAAGGGGCGACTAGCGGGGACAGAGACCCAGTACTTC.